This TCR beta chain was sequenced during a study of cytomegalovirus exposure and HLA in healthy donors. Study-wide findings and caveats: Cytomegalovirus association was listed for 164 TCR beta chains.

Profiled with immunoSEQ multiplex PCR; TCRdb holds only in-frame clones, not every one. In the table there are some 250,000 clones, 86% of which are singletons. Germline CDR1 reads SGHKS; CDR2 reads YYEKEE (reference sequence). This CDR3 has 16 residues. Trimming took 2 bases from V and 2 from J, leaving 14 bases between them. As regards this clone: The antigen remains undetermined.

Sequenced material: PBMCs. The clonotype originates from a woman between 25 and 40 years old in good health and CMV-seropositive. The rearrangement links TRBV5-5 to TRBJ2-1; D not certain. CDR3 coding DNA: TGTGCCAGCAGCTTCTCCTACCCAACCCCCTACAATGAGCAGTTCTTC. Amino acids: CASSFSYPTPYNEQFF.